What follows describes a single TCR beta chain. A second about 6 to 12 cycle PCR used barcoded and J-beta primers. TCRdb reanalysed the 5' RACE reads using MiXCR and keeps one entry per CDR3 protein. Of over 1,200,000 distinct CDR3 sequences detected, 59% appear once; the ten largest clones hold about 6.3%. This entry belongs to a study of blood T cells in healthy people across ages. Between the trimmed V and J ends, which lost 0 bases and 2 bases, there was a span of 9 bases. This CDR3 spans 15 amino acids. Germline V gene data show CDR1 as SGHRS and CDR2 as YFSETQ. The clonotype comes from a man younger than 35 in good health. V gene TRBV5-1 combines with J gene TRBJ2-1, with D perhaps being TRBD1 or TRBD2 (5 bases each). The specimen was blood. CDR3: CASSLGGDPYNEQFF. As DNA, the CDR3 is TGCGCCAGCAGCTTGGGTGGGGACCCCTACAATGAGCAGTTCTTC.